The TCR beta chain under discussion was sequenced for a study of glioma-infiltrating T cells. General study results and limits: CDR3 overlap between tissue and blood was very small. Non-neoplastic patients had below-expected tissue-blood divergence, while all gliomas exceeded expectation.

Germline V lookup: CDR1 DFQATT, CDR2 SNEGSKA (reference sequence). CDR3 size: 12 residues. V dropped 6 bases and J dropped 13; count of bases not matched to a gene: 10. The iRepertoire nested amplicon-rescue multiplex PCR amplified TCR alpha and beta CDR3s from RNA. One-step reverse transcription and amplification started from approximately 100-400 ng of tissue mRNA or PBMC total RNA. One entry per CDR3 protein results from TCRdb running MiXCR on the multiplex PCR reads. The sample includes about 99,000 distinct CDR3 sequences, 25% to 30% of them seen just once. In this sample, this clonotype turned up many times. No antigen is known for it.

The source is a human donor with low-grade glioma or glioblastoma, undergoing nonglioma brain surgery, or in good health (not recorded which). This sequence joins TRBV20-1 and TRBJ2-3; 10 positions agree with TRBD2. Sequenced sample: glioma tissue, nonneoplastic brain tissue, or PBMCs (not recorded which). The CDR3 DNA reads as TGCAGTGCGGTAGCTAGCGGGGGCTCAGAGTATTTT. It specifies CSAVASGGSEYF.